Below, 12 T cell receptor beta chains from the same sample are listed, as sequenced in a study of CD8 T cells in ankylosing spondylitis. TCRdb fed the 5' RACE reads into MiXCR, producing one record per CDR3 protein. Of 250,000 to 300,000 distinct CDR3 sequences listed, about 19% were seen once; the top ten hold around 7.8%. The sample was blood, either unsorted or a sorted T cell fraction (not recorded which). These receptor sequences come from a male donor with ankylosing spondylitis or in good health (not recorded which).

This clonotype was picked up many times. In nucleotides, the CDR3 is TGCGCCAGCAGCCAAGAATTGTACACCGGGGAGCTGTTTTTT. This translates into CASSQELYTGELFF. The rearrangement uses TRBV4-1 and TRBJ2-2; no clear D. The CDR3 contains 14 residues. The germline CDR1 and CDR2 sequences are MGHRA and YSYEKL. Deletions cut 0 bases from V and 3 bases from J, with 5 bases between.

This chain uses TRBV12-3 or TRBV12-4 with TRBJ2-2; 12 bases agree with TRBD2. The CDR3 covers 17 residues. Germline trimming cut 6 bases from V and 0 bases from J; bases unmatched to any gene: 5. CDR3 protein: CASRASGGATNTGELFF. The CDR3 DNA reads TGTGCCAGCAGGGCTAGCGGGGGGGCTACGAACACCGGGGAGCTGTTTTTT.

The chain has TRBV10-3 and TRBJ1-1, with TRBD1 matching over 7 bases. This CDR3 contains 14 residues. CDR1 and CDR2 from the germline V gene are ENHRY and SYGVKD. V shed 4 bases, J shed 5 bases, and the junction held 7 bases outside the gene matches. The CDR3: CAISVKGAETEAFF. The CDR3 DNA is TGTGCCATCAGTGTAAAGGGGGCAGAGACTGAAGCTTTCTTT.

The V gene is TRBV11-2, the J gene TRBJ2-5; D is ambiguous. V was pared by 1 base and J by 1 base, with 7 bases between. The germline CDR1 and CDR2 sequences are SGHAT and FQNNGV. This CDR3 has 14 residues. The CDR3 here is CASSLVEAQETQYF. The CDR3 DNA reads as TGTGCCAGCAGCTTAGTCGAGGCCCAAGAGACCCAGTACTTC.

In this sample, this clonotype turned up a few times. This chain links TRBV10-3 with TRBJ2-7; 9 positions agree with TRBD1. Germline V CDR1 and CDR2: ENHRY, SYGVKD. The CDR3 has 14 amino acids. J was trimmed by 6 bases and V by 5 bases; bases with no gene match: 8. CDR3 amino acids: CAISRGTGSFEQYV. Here the CDR3 DNA reads TGTGCCATCAGTAGGGGGACAGGGTCGTTCGAGCAGTACGTC.

This clonotype was observed many times. The rearrangement uses TRBV27 and TRBJ1-1, with D possibly matching TRBD1 (6 bases). Trimming removed 0 bases at V and 4 bases at J, with 18 bases between. Germline V gene lookup returns CDR1 MNHEY and CDR2 SMNVEV (reference sequence). The CDR3 is made up of 17 amino acids. CDR3 in DNA: TGTGCCAGCAGTTTATCTTCCACCTGGGGGGCGGTCACTGAAGCTTTCTTT. Its protein is CASSLSSTWGAVTEAFF.

The genes are TRBV5-6 and TRBJ2-2; D is perhaps TRBD1 or TRBD2 (5 bases each). V was shortened by 5 bases and J by 4 bases, with 15 bases between the two germline ends. The CDR3 has 15 residues. The germline V gene encodes CDR1 SGHDT and CDR2 YYEEEE. This chain's CDR3 is CASRGRGAPTGELFF. CDR3 DNA: TGTGCCAGCAGGGGGAGAGGGGCCCCCACCGGGGAGCTGTTTTTT.

This clonotype has only a few counts. The V gene is TRBV3-1, the J gene TRBJ1-1, with 7 bases aligning to TRBD1. CDR3 length: 14 residues. Per the germline V gene, CDR1 is LGHDT and CDR2 is YNNKEL (reference sequence). V was clipped by 6 bases and J by 6 bases; unmatched bases: 10. The CDR3 DNA reads as TGTGCCAGCAGGCCCGGGACAGCCAAGGCTGAAGCTTTCTTT. As protein: CASRPGTAKAEAFF.

V and J are TRBV20-1 and TRBJ2-3; 7 positions match TRBD2. V gave up 4 bases and J gave up 0 bases; unmatched junction bases: 7. The length of the CDR3 is 15 residues. Per the germline V gene, CDR1 is DFQATT and CDR2 is SNEGSKA (reference sequence). The CDR3 sequence is CSAIDIAGSTDTQYF. CDR3 in DNA: TGCAGTGCTATAGATATAGCGGGTAGCACAGATACGCAGTATTTT.

This clonotype was detected a few times. J is TRBJ2-5 and V is TRBV20-1; TRBD2 agrees at 7 bases. V lost 4 bases, J lost 2 bases, and 7 bases stayed unmatched. Germline assignment: CDR1 DFQATT and CDR2 SNEGSKA (reference sequence). This CDR3 region has 14 residues. This CDR3 is CSATWLAEQETQYF. The DNA for the CDR3 is TGCAGTGCTACCTGGCTAGCGGAACAAGAGACCCAGTACTTC.

This clonotype showed up just a few times. V gene TRBV28 combines with J gene TRBJ2-3; the D gene could be TRBD1 or TRBD2 (5 bases each). This CDR3 has 17 amino acids. In germline, CDR1 is MDHEN, CDR2 SYDVKM. V dropped 1 base and J dropped 0 bases, with 14 bases sitting between them. The CDR3 coding sequence is TGTGCCAGCAGTTTATCTGGGGGATTGGGTAGCACAGATACGCAGTATTTT. It specifies CASSLSGGLGSTDTQYF.

The J gene is TRBJ1-6, the V gene TRBV5-6; 7 positions match TRBD1. With 4 bases clipped from V and 3 bases from J, the junction kept 7 bases outside the gene matches. In germline, CDR1 is SGHDT, CDR2 YYEEEE. CDR3 length equals 16 residues. The CDR3 region is CASSRGQTFYNSPLHF. CDR3 DNA sequence: TGTGCCAGCAGCCGGGGACAGACTTTCTATAATTCACCCCTCCACTTT.